This T cell receptor beta chain is from a study of T-cell memory formation after mild COVID-19. For the study at large: TCR clusters showed largely donor specificity.

The CDR3 has 15 residues. Trimming took 1 base from V and 3 from J, leaving 10 bases between them. The germline CDR1 and CDR2 sequences are SGHTA and FQGNSA. MiXCR, applied by TCRdb to the 5' RACE reads, yields one record per CDR3 protein. The sample has about 600,000 distinct CDR3 sequences; about a fifth are singletons. This clonotype was seen more than once but under ten times. This clonotype was obtained from an adult woman who had mild COVID-19 (a few samples of this study predate the infection). Cell type and time point are not known. Sequenced material: PBMCs or a T cell subset sorted from them (not recorded which). The chain couples TRBV7-2 to TRBJ2-1; D may be TRBD2 (6 bases). CDR3 bases: TGTGCCAGCAGCTTAGACGGGAGAGGCTACAATGAGCAGTTCTTC. This translates into CASSLDGRGYNEQFF.